This passage covers 32 T cell receptor beta chains from one sample sequenced in a study of CD8 T cells in ankylosing spondylitis. TCRdb reanalysed the 5' RACE reads using MiXCR and keeps one entry per CDR3 protein. The sample holds about 220,000 distinct CDR3 sequences; approximately 10% are singletons and the top ten take around a fifth. Material: blood, either unsorted or a sorted T cell fraction (not recorded which). Receptors were obtained from a male donor with ankylosing spondylitis or in good health (not recorded which).

This clonotype appeared a few times. The chain carries TRBV7-4 and TRBJ1-6, with D possibly matching TRBD1 (5 bases). CDR3 length: 20 residues. The V end lost 3 bases, the J end lost 6 bases, and 27 bases lay between the germline ends. CDR1 is SGHVT and CDR2 is SQSDAQ in the germline V gene. The CDR3 DNA follows: TGTGCCAGCAGCTTTTACGGCAGGGTGGGTCTTTGGGGGTTTAATTCACCCCTCCACTTT. This gives the protein CASSFYGRVGLWGFNSPLHF.

This clonotype was counted a few times. The chain joins TRBV7-9 to TRBJ2-4; the D is unclear. Trimming removed 2 bases from V and 9 bases from J, with 17 bases in between. CDR1 and CDR2 (germline): SEHNR, FQNEAQ (reference sequence). The CDR3 runs 15 residues. The CDR3 region is CASSLSSGPPSIQYF. CDR3 in DNA: TGTGCCAGCAGCTTAAGCAGTGGGCCTCCGAGCATTCAGTACTTC.

This clonotype has at least ten counts. The chain links TRBV9 to TRBJ1-5, with D possibly TRBD1 on 6 matching bases. Trimming took off 3 bases at V and 4 bases at J, with 14 bases between the two ends. Germline V gene lookup returns CDR1 SGDLS and CDR2 YYNGEE. The CDR3 is 15 residues long. CDR3 nucleotide sequence: TGTGCCAGCAGCGCTCAGGACAGCCTGAATCAGCCCCAGCATTTT. Protein product: CASSAQDSLNQPQHF.

This clonotype has at least ten counts. V is TRBV20-1 and J is TRBJ2-1, with a tentative D call TRBD2 (7 bases). V was clipped by 3 bases and J by 8 bases, with 17 bases between them. The germline V gene has CDR1 DFQATT and CDR2 SNEGSKA (reference sequence). This CDR3 has 14 amino acids. The CDR3 DNA reads as TGCAGTGCTAGTGGGGGGGGCTCTAGGGATGAGCAGTTCTTC. Protein sequence: CSASGGGSRDEQFF.

This rearrangement joins TRBV2 to TRBJ1-4; a possible D gene is TRBD1 (6 bases). Trimming cost V 3 bases and J 12 bases, with 17 bases left between them. There are 14 residues in the CDR3. From germline, CDR1 is SNHLY and CDR2 FYNNEI. The CDR3 coding sequence is TGTGCCAGCAGTGAGATGGGGGCCGGAGGGGAACTGTTTTTT. This encodes CASSEMGAGGELFF.

The sample holds many counts of this clonotype. The rearrangement links TRBV6-4 to TRBJ2-2; 9 bases align to TRBD2. Germline V gene sequence: CDR1 MRHNA, CDR2 SNTAGT. The CDR3 is made up of 16 amino acids. V was clipped by 3 bases and J by 1 base; unmatched bases: 3. CDR3 loop: CASSEGAGGNTGELFF. CDR3 nucleotide sequence: TGTGCCAGCAGTGAAGGAGCGGGGGGGAACACCGGGGAGCTGTTTTTT.

This clonotype appeared many times. This chain links TRBV2 with TRBJ2-2, with D maybe TRBD2 (5 bases). This CDR3 is 15 amino acids long. Germline values: CDR1 SNHLY, CDR2 FYNNEI. Trimming removed 2 bases from V and 5 bases from J, with 12 bases in between. The DNA of the CDR3 is TGTGCCAGCAGTGAATCCTCGGGGATGACCGGGGAGCTGTTTTTT. Its protein is CASSESSGMTGELFF.

The sample holds many counts of this clonotype. The rearrangement joins TRBV5-1 to TRBJ2-7; either TRBD1 or TRBD2 may fit D (5 bases each). The CDR3 has 14 residues. V was pared by 4 bases and J by 2 bases, with 13 bases between. CDR1 SGHRS and CDR2 YFSETQ come from the germline V gene. CDR3 coding DNA: TGCGCCAGCAGCCCCGGGACGGAAGCCTACGAGCAGTACTTC. Amino acids: CASSPGTEAYEQYF.

In its sample, this clonotype was seen a few times. The chain is built from TRBV12-3 or TRBV12-4 and TRBJ2-7; D gene uncertain. The CDR3 sequence is 13 residues long. V gave up 7 bases and J gave up 7 bases, with 17 bases separating them. CDR3 sequence: CASTSRLGWEQYF. The CDR3 DNA follows: TGTGCCAGCACATCCCGCCTGGGGTGGGAGCAGTACTTC.

About this clonotype: At one boundary the junction diverges from the germline segment, which might be a read error. This rearrangement joins TRBV12-3 or TRBV12-4 to TRBJ2-3; D gene ambiguous. There are 13 residues in the CDR3. CDR3 loop: CASSPGPTDSQYF. CDR3 DNA: TGTGCCAGCAGTCCGGGCCCCACAGATTCGCAGTATTTT.

This clonotype was observed at least ten times. The chain uses TRBV6-1 and TRBJ2-3, with 8 nucleotides matching TRBD2. CDR1 and CDR2 from the germline V gene are MNHNS and SASEGT. Trimming took 8 bases from V and 6 from J; bases not matched to a gene: 10. The CDR3 consists of 14 residues. The CDR3 here is CASGLTGGYDTQYF. The CDR3 DNA reads TGTGCCAGCGGGTTGACGGGGGGGTACGATACGCAGTATTTT.

This clonotype was found many times. The V call is TRBV7-8, the J call TRBJ2-1; a possible D gene is TRBD2 (6 bases). The V gene's germline CDR1 is SGHVS and CDR2 FQNEAQ. Trimming stripped 2 bases from V and 0 bases from J, with 11 bases between. The CDR3 is 16 amino acids. The CDR3 DNA is TGTGCCAGCAGCTTACTAGCGCGGAGCTCCTACAATGAGCAGTTCTTC. Encoded protein: CASSLLARSSYNEQFF.

The gene calls are TRBV24-1 and TRBJ2-1, with 11 nucleotides matching TRBD2. Trimming took 5 bases from V and 6 from J; bases not matched to a gene: 2. Looked up from germline, CDR1 is KGHDR and CDR2 is SFDVKD. This CDR3 region has 14 residues. The CDR3 DNA follows: TGTGCCACCAGTGTAGCGGGGGGGCTCAATGAGCAGTTCTTC. Its protein product is CATSVAGGLNEQFF.

This clonotype was counted many times. This chain joins TRBV9 and TRBJ2-1; 13 nucleotides line up with TRBD2. The germline CDR1 and CDR2 sequences are SGDLS and YYNGEE. V shed 4 bases and J 14 bases; nucleotides not matched to a gene: 6. This CDR3 region has 13 residues. The CDR3 region has the DNA TGTGCCAGCAGCCTACTAGCGGGGGGGCCGGAGTTCTTC. As protein: CASSLLAGGPEFF.

This clonotype was detected ten times or more. The chain combines TRBV28 with TRBJ2-1; 12 bases are a match to TRBD2. The V gene's germline CDR1 is MDHEN and CDR2 SYDVKM. V was clipped by 3 bases and J by 8 bases; unmatched bases: 5. This CDR3 spans 15 amino acids. The CDR3 reads CASSFLAGGSDEQFF. CDR3 bases: TGTGCCAGCAGTTTTCTAGCGGGGGGGTCAGATGAGCAGTTCTTC.

This clonotype appeared a few times. J is TRBJ1-5 and V is TRBV12-3 or TRBV12-4, with D maybe TRBD1 (5 bases). Trimming removed 5 bases from V and 6 bases from J, with 11 bases in between. This CDR3 comprises 13 residues. Here the CDR3 reads CASSREGIQPQHF. In DNA form, the CDR3 reads TGTGCCAGCAGTCGAGAGGGGATTCAGCCCCAGCATTTT.

The chain employs TRBV7-3 and TRBJ1-1; D gene ambiguous. Trimming took 1 base from V and 1 from J, leaving 19 bases between them. Germline assignment: CDR1 SGHTA and CDR2 FQGTGA. The CDR3 sequence is 18 residues long. The CDR3 reads CASSLNPFKFDSNTEAFF. CDR3 sequence (DNA): TGTGCCAGCAGCTTAAATCCTTTTAAGTTCGACTCGAACACTGAAGCTTTCTTT. Drawing the rest from reference TRBV7-3 and TRBJ1-1, the complete variable domain is GAGVSQTPSNKVTEKGKYVELRCDPISGHTALYWYRQSLGQGPEFLIYFQGTGAADDSGLPNDRFFAVRPEGSVSTLKIQRTERGDSAVYLCASSLNPFKFDSNTEAFFGQGTRLTVV.

V gene TRBV11-3 combines with J gene TRBJ2-7, with 7 bases that match TRBD1. The CDR3 consists of 14 residues. The V gene end was trimmed by 5 bases and the J gene end by 7 bases; junction bases not matched to a gene: 11. Germline loops: CDR1 SGHNT, CDR2 YENEEA. The chain's CDR3 is CASSRSNRGEEQYF. CDR3 DNA sequence: TGTGCCAGCAGCAGAAGTAACAGGGGTGAGGAGCAGTACTTC.

Only a few counts were recorded for this clonotype. This chain links TRBV3-1 with TRBJ1-5; no clear D. With 3 bases removed from V and 3 bases from J, the gap between germline ends came to 9 bases. The CDR3 totals 14 residues. Germline loops: CDR1 LGHDT, CDR2 YNNKEL (reference sequence). This CDR3 reads CASSQTLDNQPQHF. DNA for the CDR3: TGTGCCAGCAGCCAGACATTGGACAATCAGCCCCAGCATTTT.

In its sample, this clonotype was seen many times. V gene TRBV5-1 combines with J gene TRBJ2-2; D is undetermined. The CDR3 spans 17 residues. Germline V gene sequence: CDR1 SGHRS, CDR2 YFSETQ. The V and J ends lost 5 bases and 0 bases respectively, with 17 bases between them. The CDR3 coding sequence is TGCGCCAGCAGATCGGACGAGTCCACCTCGAACACCGGGGAGCTGTTTTTT. Its translation is CASRSDESTSNTGELFF.

This clonotype was observed many times. CDR3 residues: CASSFVASPLHF. In DNA form, the CDR3 reads TGTGCCAGCAGTTTCGTGGCTTCACCCCTCCACTTT. The chain is built from TRBV12-3 or TRBV12-4 and TRBJ1-6; D is unresolved. This CDR3 contains 12 residues. V was shortened by 3 bases and J by 9 bases, with 6 bases between the two germline ends.

This clonotype was seen many times. J is TRBJ2-2 and V is TRBV5-6; TRBD1 matches at 8 bases. Germline V gene lookup returns CDR1 SGHDT and CDR2 YYEEEE. The CDR3 is 16 amino acids. J gave up 3 bases and V 4 bases, and 8 bases lay outside the gene matches. The CDR3 DNA reads TGTGCCAGCAGCCCCTGGCAGGGGGCGCACACCGGGGAGCTGTTTTTT. Amino acids: CASSPWQGAHTGELFF.

This clonotype was detected ten times or more. The chain couples TRBV11-3 to TRBJ2-3; D call uncertain. This CDR3 spans 13 amino acids. Trimming took 4 bases from V and 4 from J, leaving 9 bases between them. Germline V CDR1 and CDR2: SGHNT, YENEEA. The CDR3 nucleotides are TGTGCCAGCAGCTCGGACGAGCCAGATACGCAGTATTTT. It codes for CASSSDEPDTQYF.

This clonotype was counted a few times. V gene TRBV12-3 or TRBV12-4 combines with J gene TRBJ2-5; the D gene is possibly TRBD2 (6 bases). The ends were cut back, 5 bases at V and 0 bases at J, with 10 bases in the middle. The CDR3 totals 14 residues. CDR3 amino acids: CASSPRDYQETQYF. CDR3 nucleotides: TGTGCCAGCAGTCCCCGGGACTACCAAGAGACCCAGTACTTC.

The genes are TRBV20-1 and TRBJ2-2; tentatively, D is TRBD2 (5 bases). The CDR3 extends over 12 amino acids. Germline-derived CDR1 and CDR2 are DFQATT and SNEGSKA (reference sequence). V dropped 6 bases and J dropped 6 bases, with 11 bases sitting between them. The CDR3 region is CSALTSAGELFF. For the CDR3, the DNA is TGCAGTGCGCTAACTAGTGCCGGGGAGCTGTTTTTT.

This clonotype appeared many times. The CDR3 DNA sequence: TGCAGTGGCAAAGACCGACAGGGGGTGAACACTGAAGCTTTCTTT. Translation: CSGKDRQGVNTEAFF. V and J are TRBV20-1 and TRBJ1-1; 9 bases map to TRBD1. The CDR3 loop spans 15 amino acids. Unmatched junction bases numbered 9, after V lost 7 bases and J lost 0 bases. The germline gives CDR1 DFQATT, CDR2 SNEGSKA (reference sequence).

This clonotype came up many times. One end of the junction fails to match germline, which may point to a read error. The V and J genes are TRBV5-5 and TRBJ1-2; no clear D gene. Germline CDR1 SGHKS, CDR2 YYEKEE (reference sequence). This CDR3 has 16 amino acids. This CDR3 reads CASSLAVGIANYGYTF. CDR3 nucleotides: TGTGCCAGCAGTTTGGCAGTTGGGATAGCTAACTATGGCTACACCTTC.

In regard to this clonotype: A clone one base away is much larger, so this may be a read error. The chain links TRBV9 to TRBJ1-5; D call uncertain. Germline CDR1 and CDR2: SGDLS and YYNGEE. Trimming shortened V by 0 bases and J by 3 bases, and 10 bases separated the two germline ends. The CDR3 covers 15 residues. The CDR3 nucleotides are TGTGCCAGCAGCGTAGCTGCCCGGCTCAATCAGCCCCAGCATTTT. Translated, it gives CASSVAARLNQPQHF.

This clonotype was seen more than once but under ten times. CDR3 sequence reads: CASSQTWRDYEQYF. CDR3 bases: TGTGCCAGCAGTCAAACCTGGCGGGATTACGAGCAGTACTTC. The chain carries TRBV5-6 and TRBJ2-7; tentative D call: TRBD2 (6 bases). V was cut by 5 bases and J by 4 bases, with 16 bases left in between. The length of the CDR3 is 14 residues. Germline loops: CDR1 SGHDT, CDR2 YYEEEE.

The rearrangement joins TRBV15 to TRBJ2-6; D gene unclear. This CDR3 comprises 13 residues. The V end was cut by 5 bases, the J end by 2 bases, with 4 bases between. Per the germline V gene, CDR1 is LNHNV and CDR2 is YYDKDF (reference sequence). As DNA, the CDR3 is TGTGCCACCAGCTACCCTGGGGCCAACGTCCTGACTTTC. Encoded protein: CATSYPGANVLTF.

This clonotype occurred many times. The chain links TRBV20-1 to TRBJ2-1, with TRBD2 matching 8 bases. The CDR3 has 16 residues. The trim removed 2 bases at V and 5 bases at J, leaving 11 bases unmatched. From germline, CDR1 is DFQATT and CDR2 SNEGSKA (reference sequence). As DNA, the CDR3 is TGCAGTGCTAGACCCCAGGGTAGCGGGGTCCACAATGAGCAGTTCTTC. Its protein is CSARPQGSGVHNEQFF.

This clonotype was found many times. The rearrangement links TRBV5-1 to TRBJ2-1; D is undetermined. The germline V gene encodes CDR1 SGHRS and CDR2 YFSETQ. This CDR3 is 17 amino acids long. The V gene lost 6 bases and the J gene lost 0 bases, with 19 bases spanning the gap. CDR3 region: CASNYRYAADSYNEQFF. As DNA, the CDR3 is TGCGCCAGCAACTACCGCTACGCGGCGGACTCCTACAATGAGCAGTTCTTC.